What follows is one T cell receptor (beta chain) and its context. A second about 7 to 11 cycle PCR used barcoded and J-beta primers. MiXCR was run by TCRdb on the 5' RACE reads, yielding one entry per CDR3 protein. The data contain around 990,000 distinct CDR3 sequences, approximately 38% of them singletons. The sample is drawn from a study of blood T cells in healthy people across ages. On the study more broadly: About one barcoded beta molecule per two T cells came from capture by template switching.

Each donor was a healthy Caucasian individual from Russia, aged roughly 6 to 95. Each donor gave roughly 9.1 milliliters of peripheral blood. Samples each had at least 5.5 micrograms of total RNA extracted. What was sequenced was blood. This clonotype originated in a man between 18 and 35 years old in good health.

For the CDR3, the DNA is TGTGCCAGCAGCGCCAATACAGTGAACACTGAAGCTTTCTTT. It codes for CASSANTVNTEAFF. The genes are TRBV7-8 and TRBJ1-1; no firm D call. CDR3 size: 14 residues. Germline CDR1 reads SGHVS; CDR2 reads FQNEAQ. Trimming took 5 bases from V and 0 from J, leaving 10 bases between them.